The clone carrying this TCR beta chain was seen only a few times. This entry is derived from a study of control samples from healthy donors and cancer patients. Sequenced by immunoSEQ multiplex PCR; TCRdb stores in-frame clones only, minus some. The sample lists roughly 190,000 clones; 91% were seen once. CDR1 is SGHTS, CDR2 YDEGEE, per germline. The CDR3 is 13 residues long. V lost 3 bases and J lost 5, with 6 bases in between. This TCR was sampled from a man younger than 40 in good health. Sequenced input: blood. The chain employs TRBV5-8 and TRBJ1-6, with D possibly matching TRBD1 (5 bases). This chain's CDR3 is CASSWTNNSPLHF. CDR3 nucleotide sequence: TGTGCCAGCAGCTGGACAAATAATTCACCCCTCCACTTT.